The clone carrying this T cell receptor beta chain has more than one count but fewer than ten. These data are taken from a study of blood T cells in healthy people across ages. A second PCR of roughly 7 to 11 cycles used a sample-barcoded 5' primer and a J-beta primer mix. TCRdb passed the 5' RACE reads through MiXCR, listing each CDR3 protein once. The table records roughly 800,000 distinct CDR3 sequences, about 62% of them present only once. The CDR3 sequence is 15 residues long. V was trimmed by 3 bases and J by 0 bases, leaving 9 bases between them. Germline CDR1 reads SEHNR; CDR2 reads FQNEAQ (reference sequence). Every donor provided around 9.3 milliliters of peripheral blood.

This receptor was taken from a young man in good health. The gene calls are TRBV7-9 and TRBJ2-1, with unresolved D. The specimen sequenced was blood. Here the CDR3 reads CASSFDSSSYNEQFF. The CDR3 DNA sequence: TGTGCCAGCAGCTTCGACTCGAGCTCCTACAATGAGCAGTTCTTC.